This is a list of T cell receptor beta chains from one sample in a study of cytomegalovirus exposure and HLA in healthy donors. The method was immunoSEQ multiplex PCR; TCRdb's version includes in-frame clones alone and lacks a portion of them. This specimen shows about 130,000 clones; the ten leading clones hold roughly 2%. Sequencing was done on a sample of PBMCs. These receptors were collected from a woman aged 55-75 years in good health and CMV-seronegative. Each CDR3 is given with its conserved first and last residue. The D gene is left open where the match is weak.

d_call: TRBD2; v_call: TRBV5-4; j_call: TRBJ2-1; cdr3_aa: CASSSRTSGIQNEQFF; cdr3_nt: TGTGCCAGCAGCTCCAGGACTAGCGGGATACAGAATGAGCAGTTCTTC
d_call: .; v_call: TRBV5-1; j_call: TRBJ2-2; cdr3_aa: CASSPGERTGELFF; cdr3_nt: TGCGCCAGCAGCCCGGGGGAACGCACCGGGGAGCTGTTTTTT
d_call: .; v_call: TRBV2; j_call: TRBJ2-2; cdr3_aa: CASSGIDTGELFF; cdr3_nt: TGTGCCAGCAGTGGTATAGACACCGGGGAGCTGTTTTTT
d_call: TRBD1; v_call: TRBV6-5; j_call: TRBJ1-1; cdr3_aa: CASTRQGYTEAFF; cdr3_nt: TGTGCCAGCACCCGACAGGGTTACACTGAAGCTTTCTTT
d_call: .; v_call: TRBV6-5; j_call: TRBJ2-7; cdr3_aa: CASRESGNFHEQYF; cdr3_nt: TGTGCCAGCAGAGAGAGCGGAAACTTCCACGAGCAGTACTTC
d_call: .; v_call: TRBV7-2; j_call: TRBJ2-7; cdr3_aa: CASSFLGPSSYEQYF; cdr3_nt: TGTGCCAGCAGCTTTTTGGGGCCGAGTTCCTACGAGCAGTACTTC
d_call: .; v_call: TRBV28; j_call: TRBJ2-7; cdr3_aa: CASSPLRGSSYEQYF; cdr3_nt: TGTGCCAGCAGTCCCCTGAGAGGGAGCTCCTACGAGCAGTACTTC
d_call: TRBD2; v_call: TRBV7-2; j_call: TRBJ2-3; cdr3_aa: CASSRGQRGLDTQYF; cdr3_nt: TGTGCCAGCAGTCGCGGACAGCGGGGGTTAGATACGCAGTATTTT
d_call: TRBD1; v_call: TRBV30; j_call: TRBJ2-5; cdr3_aa: CAWTLGQGAQETQYF; cdr3_nt: TGTGCCTGGACCCTGGGACAGGGGGCCCAAGAGACCCAGTACTTC
d_call: TRBD1; v_call: TRBV6-1; j_call: TRBJ2-1; cdr3_aa: CASRGTGSHEQFF; cdr3_nt: TGTGCCAGCAGGGGGACAGGGTCGCATGAGCAGTTCTTC
d_call: TRBD1; v_call: TRBV27; j_call: TRBJ2-7; cdr3_aa: CASSPYRGREQYF; cdr3_nt: TGTGCCAGCAGTCCCTACAGGGGTCGGGAGCAGTACTTC
d_call: TRBD2; v_call: TRBV7-2; j_call: TRBJ2-3; cdr3_aa: CASSSLAGGPDTQYF; cdr3_nt: TGTGCCAGCAGTTCTCTAGCGGGAGGGCCAGATACGCAGTATTTT
d_call: .; v_call: TRBV6-5; j_call: TRBJ2-7; cdr3_aa: CASSYRTEQYF; cdr3_nt: TGTGCCAGCAGTTATAGAACCGAGCAGTACTTC
d_call: TRBD2; v_call: TRBV7-3; j_call: TRBJ2-3; cdr3_aa: CASSDYPGLAGSTQYF; cdr3_nt: TGTGCCAGCAGCGATTACCCGGGACTAGCGGGGAGCACGCAGTATTTT
d_call: TRBD2; v_call: TRBV7-9; j_call: TRBJ2-7; cdr3_aa: CASSSSGRSYEQYF; cdr3_nt: TGTGCCAGCAGTTCCAGCGGGAGGTCCTACGAGCAGTACTTC
d_call: TRBD2; v_call: TRBV5-4; j_call: TRBJ2-5; cdr3_aa: CASSLVSGRRGKQYF; cdr3_nt: TGTGCCAGCAGCTTGGTTAGCGGGAGGAGAGGGAAGCAGTACTTC
d_call: .; v_call: TRBV5-1; j_call: TRBJ2-3; cdr3_aa: CASTLNAGSSTDTQYF; cdr3_nt: TGCGCCAGCACCTTAAACGCGGGTTCTAGCACAGATACGCAGTATTTT
d_call: .; v_call: TRBV27; j_call: TRBJ2-1; cdr3_aa: CASSLGPDRFYNEQFF; cdr3_nt: TGTGCCAGCAGTTTGGGACCGGACAGATTCTACAATGAGCAGTTCTTC
d_call: .; v_call: TRBV18; j_call: TRBJ2-1; cdr3_aa: CASSPDSPPGEQFF; cdr3_nt: TGTGCCAGCTCACCAGACTCTCCTCCTGGGGAGCAGTTCTTC
d_call: .; v_call: TRBV10-1; j_call: TRBJ2-7; cdr3_aa: CASSGRGRGAYEQYF; cdr3_nt: TGCGCCAGCAGTGGAAGAGGCAGGGGAGCCTACGAGCAGTACTTC
d_call: TRBD1; v_call: TRBV7-9; j_call: TRBJ2-7; cdr3_aa: CASSLRDRGIHEQYF; cdr3_nt: TGTGCCAGCAGCCTCCGGGACAGGGGGATCCACGAGCAGTACTTC
d_call: .; v_call: TRBV5-1; j_call: TRBJ2-1; cdr3_aa: CASSTQGGNEQFF; cdr3_nt: TGCGCCAGCAGCACGCAGGGGGGCAATGAGCAGTTCTTC
d_call: .; v_call: TRBV5-4; j_call: TRBJ2-6; cdr3_aa: CASSLVATSGANVLTF; cdr3_nt: TGTGCCAGCAGCTTGGTAGCGACCTCTGGGGCCAACGTCCTGACTTTC
d_call: .; v_call: TRBV5-1; j_call: TRBJ2-7; cdr3_aa: CASSAGSSYEQYF; cdr3_nt: TGCGCCAGTTCAGCGGGTAGCTCCTACGAGCAGTACTTC
d_call: TRBD1; v_call: TRBV6-5; j_call: TRBJ2-7; cdr3_aa: CASSYLPGQGDYEQYF; cdr3_nt: TGTGCCAGCAGTTATCTGCCGGGACAGGGCGACTACGAGCAGTACTTC
d_call: .; v_call: TRBV9; j_call: TRBJ2-1; cdr3_aa: CASSGGPASGEQFF; cdr3_nt: TGTGCCAGCAGCGGGGGGCCCGCGAGCGGTGAGCAGTTCTTC
d_call: TRBD1; v_call: TRBV2; j_call: TRBJ2-7; cdr3_aa: CASTSEGQGYEQYF; cdr3_nt: TGTGCCAGCACTTCTGAAGGACAGGGCTACGAGCAGTACTTC
d_call: .; v_call: TRBV14; j_call: TRBJ1-1; cdr3_aa: CASSQDGEAFF; cdr3_nt: TGTGCCAGCAGCCAAGACGGGGAAGCTTTCTTT
d_call: .; v_call: TRBV6-1; j_call: TRBJ1-4; cdr3_aa: CASSERPMWSSGITNEKLFF; cdr3_nt: TGTGCCAGCAGTGAAAGGCCCATGTGGTCTTCGGGTATCACTAATGAAAAACTGTTTTTT
d_call: .; v_call: TRBV9; j_call: TRBJ1-3; cdr3_aa: CASSVNQGSGNTIYF; cdr3_nt: TGTGCCAGCAGCGTAAATCAGGGGAGCGGAAACACCATATATTTT
d_call: TRBD2; v_call: TRBV28; j_call: TRBJ2-7; cdr3_aa: CASSVAGVRRAQYF; cdr3_nt: TGTGCCAGCAGTGTAGCGGGAGTCCGGAGAGCACAGTACTTC
d_call: TRBD1; v_call: TRBV5-5; j_call: TRBJ2-7; cdr3_aa: CASRREQGVGNEQYF; cdr3_nt: TGTGCCAGCAGACGTGAACAGGGGGTGGGCAACGAGCAGTACTTC
d_call: .; v_call: TRBV15; j_call: TRBJ1-1; cdr3_aa: CATSRDRTNTEAFF; cdr3_nt: TGTGCCACCAGCCGCGACAGGACCAACACTGAAGCTTTCTTT
d_call: .; v_call: TRBV29-1; j_call: TRBJ1-1; cdr3_aa: CSVDGGSYTEAFF; cdr3_nt: TGCAGCGTTGATGGGGGCTCGTACACTGAAGCTTTCTTT
d_call: TRBD2; v_call: TRBV5-1; j_call: TRBJ2-4; cdr3_aa: CASSSGTSGRGDIQYF; cdr3_nt: TGCGCCAGCAGCTCGGGCACTAGCGGGAGAGGGGACATTCAGTACTTC
d_call: .; v_call: TRBV7-9; j_call: TRBJ1-3; cdr3_aa: CASSPTVSGNTIYF; cdr3_nt: TGTGCCAGCAGCCCGACAGTCTCTGGAAACACCATATATTTT
d_call: TRBD1; v_call: TRBV30; j_call: TRBJ1-3; cdr3_aa: CAWSPGQVISGNTIYF; cdr3_nt: TGTGCCTGGAGTCCGGGACAGGTGATCTCTGGAAACACCATATATTTT
d_call: .; v_call: TRBV11-2; j_call: TRBJ1-4; cdr3_aa: CASSLAAGSNEKLFF; cdr3_nt: TGTGCCAGCAGCTTAGCTGCGGGAAGTAATGAAAAACTGTTTTTT
d_call: TRBD2; v_call: TRBV5-1; j_call: TRBJ2-7; cdr3_aa: CASSLAGRDYEQYF; cdr3_nt: TGCGCCAGCAGCTTGGCCGGGAGGGACTACGAGCAGTACTTC
d_call: TRBD2; v_call: TRBV4-2; j_call: TRBJ2-3; cdr3_aa: CASSQEVASGLTDTQYF; cdr3_nt: TGTGCCAGCAGCCAAGAGGTCGCTAGCGGGTTAACAGATACGCAGTATTTT
d_call: .; v_call: TRBV4-1; j_call: TRBJ2-7; cdr3_aa: CASSQASRASSEQYF; cdr3_nt: TGCGCCAGCAGCCAAGCGTCGCGGGCAAGCAGCGAGCAGTACTTC
d_call: .; v_call: TRBV18; j_call: TRBJ1-2; cdr3_aa: CASSRTREANYGYTF; cdr3_nt: TGTGCCAGCTCTCGGACTCGAGAAGCCAACTATGGCTACACCTTC
d_call: .; v_call: TRBV6-5; j_call: TRBJ1-5; cdr3_aa: CASSEAQGLQPQHF; cdr3_nt: TGTGCCAGCAGTGAGGCCCAGGGGCTTCAGCCCCAGCATTTT
d_call: TRBD1; v_call: TRBV15; j_call: TRBJ2-2; cdr3_aa: CATSTDRGPGELFF; cdr3_nt: TGTGCCACCAGCACCGACAGGGGTCCCGGGGAGCTGTTTTTT
d_call: TRBD1; v_call: TRBV19; j_call: TRBJ2-7; cdr3_aa: CASSIGRDRIYEQYF; cdr3_nt: TGTGCCAGTAGTATTGGCCGGGACAGAATTTACGAGCAGTACTTC
d_call: .; v_call: TRBV6-1; j_call: TRBJ1-5; cdr3_aa: CASGTRGLGQHF; cdr3_nt: TGTGCCAGCGGGACGCGGGGACTCGGGCAGCATTTT
d_call: TRBD1; v_call: TRBV28; j_call: TRBJ1-1; cdr3_aa: CASREGQGNTEAFF; cdr3_nt: TGTGCCAGCAGAGAAGGACAGGGTAACACTGAAGCTTTCTTT
d_call: TRBD1; v_call: TRBV9; j_call: TRBJ2-2; cdr3_aa: CASSGTGAGELFF; cdr3_nt: TGTGCCAGCAGCGGTACAGGGGCCGGGGAGCTGTTTTTT
d_call: .; v_call: TRBV19; j_call: TRBJ2-2; cdr3_aa: CASRGPVTGELFF; cdr3_nt: TGTGCCAGTAGGGGGCCGGTCACCGGGGAGCTGTTTTTT
d_call: TRBD2; v_call: TRBV7-2; j_call: TRBJ2-7; cdr3_aa: CASSRGTSGRRVGYEQYF; cdr3_nt: TGTGCCAGCAGCAGGGGGACTAGCGGGAGAAGAGTGGGATACGAGCAGTACTTC
d_call: TRBD1; v_call: TRBV2; j_call: TRBJ1-2; cdr3_aa: CARQGIPNYGYTF; cdr3_nt: TGTGCCAGACAGGGGATCCCTAACTATGGCTACACCTTC
d_call: TRBD2; v_call: TRBV7-9; j_call: TRBJ2-1; cdr3_aa: CASKTSGAGNEQFF; cdr3_nt: TGTGCCAGCAAAACTAGCGGGGCAGGCAATGAGCAGTTCTTC